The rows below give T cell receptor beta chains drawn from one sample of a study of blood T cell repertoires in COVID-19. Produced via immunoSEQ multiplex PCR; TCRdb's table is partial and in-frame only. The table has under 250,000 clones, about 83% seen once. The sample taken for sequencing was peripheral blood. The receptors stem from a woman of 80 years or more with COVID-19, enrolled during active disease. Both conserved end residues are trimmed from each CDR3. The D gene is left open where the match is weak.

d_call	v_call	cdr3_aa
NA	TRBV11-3	ASSSSRGELF
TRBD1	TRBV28	ASNQGDTSYEQY
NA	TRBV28	ASSFLGQSNTEAF
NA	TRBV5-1	ASSLGVSVGPLGTDTQY
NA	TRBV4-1	ASSSQLLYGYT
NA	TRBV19	ASTLSGGGAGNQPQH
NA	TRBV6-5	ASSPLGGRNTEAF
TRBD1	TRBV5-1	ASSPEGTGHEQF
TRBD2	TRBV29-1	SARGGAGSYNEQF
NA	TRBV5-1	ASSLGSRAGANVLT
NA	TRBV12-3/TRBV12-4	ASSATVRKLF
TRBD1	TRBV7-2	ASSAGGVGNQPQH
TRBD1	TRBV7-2	ASVFRQGAYEQY
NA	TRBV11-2	ASSLDGLTGDTQY
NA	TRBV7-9	VSGDEKLF
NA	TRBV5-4	ASSYRGFGGETQY
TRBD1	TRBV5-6	ASRLRQGSYGYT
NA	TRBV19	ASSIDLEGLRTNEKLF
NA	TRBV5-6	ASSLEGSGYGYT
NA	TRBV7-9	ASSLGRTSTDTQY
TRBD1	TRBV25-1	ASSERYAGGSPLH
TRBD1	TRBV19	ASSAGTGNQPQH
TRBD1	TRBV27	ASSRGGTSNQPQH
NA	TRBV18	ASSVTGPSSGANVLT
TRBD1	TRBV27	ASSFTGTGGHSPLH
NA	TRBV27	ASRPGTTLNSPLH
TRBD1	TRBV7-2	ASSLEGADNGYT
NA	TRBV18	ASSPSDSSYGYT
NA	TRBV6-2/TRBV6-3	ASSLGRLSSPLH
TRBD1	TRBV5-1	ASSSGQGAMETEAF
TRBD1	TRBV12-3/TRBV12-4	ASREQGAHGYT
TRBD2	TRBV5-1	ASSLGPSGGISTDTQY
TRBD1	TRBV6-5	ASSLEGAFNEQF
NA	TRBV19	ASSDRNQPQH
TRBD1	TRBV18	ASSLRDSNTGELF
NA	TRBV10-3	AIRAGLSASTDTQY
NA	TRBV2	ASRAGDPNTEAF
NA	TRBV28	ASSSPPVYEQY
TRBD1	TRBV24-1	ATSDPTGVGETQY
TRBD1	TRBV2	ASSRDRVGGNTIY
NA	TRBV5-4	ASSLEGSANTEAF
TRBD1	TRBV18	ASSPVGGQKSYLSNTEAF